Following are 3 T cell receptor beta chains from one sample sequenced in a study of molecular identifiers for immune sequencing clone quantification. TCRdb recomputed calls from the PCR reads with MiXCR, one row per CDR3 protein. Among tens of thousands of distinct CDR3 sequences listed, almost 25% were seen once. The sequencing sample was made of naive CD8+ T cells from blood, with Jurkat cell RNA spiked in. The subset was: FACS-sorted CD8+CD4-CCR7+CD45RA+ naive T cells. These receptor sequences come from a human donor in good health. Some libraries in this study had Jurkat cell RNA spiked in.

The rearrangement uses TRBV3-1 and TRBJ1-3; no clear D gene. The CDR3 has 13 amino acids. CDR1 is LGHDT, CDR2 YNNKEL, per germline (reference sequence). Trimming took 4 bases from V and 5 from J, leaving 9 bases between them. The CDR3 reads CASSPYARNTIYF. The CDR3 DNA follows: TGTGCCAGCAGCCCCTACGCCCGAAACACCATATATTTT.

This clonotype came up many times. V is TRBV29-1 and J is TRBJ2-3; no clear D gene. The ends were cut back, 6 bases at V and 4 bases at J, with 20 bases in the middle. The CDR3 has 15 residues. The germline CDR1 and CDR2 sequences are SQVTM and ANQGSEA. In DNA, the CDR3 is TGCAGCGTCCCCCCTCGGTCCCAAGGCCCAGATACGCAGTATTTT. Translated: CSVPPRSQGPDTQYF.

This clonotype was recorded at least ten times. The V call is TRBV5-6, the J call TRBJ2-3, with 12 bases identical to TRBD2. This CDR3 comprises 18 residues. The germline gives CDR1 SGHDT, CDR2 YYEEEE. V lost 4 bases, J lost 0 bases, and 9 bases stayed unmatched. DNA for the CDR3: TGTGCCAGCAGCAAAGCCGGGACTAGCGGGTGGAGCACAGATACGCAGTATTTT. It encodes CASSKAGTSGWSTDTQYF.